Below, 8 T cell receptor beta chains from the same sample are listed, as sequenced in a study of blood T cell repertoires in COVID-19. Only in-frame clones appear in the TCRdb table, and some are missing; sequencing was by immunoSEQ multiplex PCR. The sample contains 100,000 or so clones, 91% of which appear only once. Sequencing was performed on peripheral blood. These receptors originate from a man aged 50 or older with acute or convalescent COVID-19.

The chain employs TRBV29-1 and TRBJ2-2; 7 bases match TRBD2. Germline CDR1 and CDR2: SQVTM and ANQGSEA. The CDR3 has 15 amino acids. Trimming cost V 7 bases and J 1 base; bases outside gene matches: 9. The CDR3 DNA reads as TGCAGCGCCCAAGAGGTAGCGGGGAACACCGGGGAGCTGTTTTTT. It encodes CSAQEVAGNTGELFF.

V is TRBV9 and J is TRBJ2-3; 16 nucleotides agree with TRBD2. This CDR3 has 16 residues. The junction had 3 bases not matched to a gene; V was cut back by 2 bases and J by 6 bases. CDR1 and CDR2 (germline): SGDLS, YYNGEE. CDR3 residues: CASSVGTSGGGDTQYF. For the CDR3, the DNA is TGTGCCAGCAGCGTCGGGACTAGCGGGGGGGGCGATACGCAGTATTTT.

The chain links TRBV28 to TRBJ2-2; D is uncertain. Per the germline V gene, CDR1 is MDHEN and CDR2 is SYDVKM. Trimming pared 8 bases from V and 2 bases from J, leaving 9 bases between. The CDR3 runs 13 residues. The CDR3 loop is CASVYRNTGELFF. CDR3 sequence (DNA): TGTGCCAGCGTCTATAGAAACACCGGGGAGCTGTTTTTT.

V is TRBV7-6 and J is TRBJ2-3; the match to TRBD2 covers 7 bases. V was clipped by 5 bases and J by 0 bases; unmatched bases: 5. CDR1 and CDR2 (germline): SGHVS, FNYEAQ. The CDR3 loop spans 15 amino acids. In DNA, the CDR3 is TGTGCCAGCAGCCGATATAGCGGGAGCACAGATACGCAGTATTTT. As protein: CASSRYSGSTDTQYF.

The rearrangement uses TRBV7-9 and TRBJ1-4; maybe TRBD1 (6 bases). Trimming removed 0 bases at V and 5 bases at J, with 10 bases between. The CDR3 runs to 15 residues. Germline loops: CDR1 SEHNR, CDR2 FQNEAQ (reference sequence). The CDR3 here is CASSLANQGNEKLFF. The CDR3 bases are TGTGCCAGCAGCTTAGCTAACCAGGGGAATGAAAAACTGTTTTTT. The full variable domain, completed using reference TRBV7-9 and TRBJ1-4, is DTGVSQNPRHKITKRGQNVTFRCDPISEHNRLYWYRQTLGQGPEFLTYFQNEAQLEKSRLLSDRFSAERPKGSFSTLEIQRTEQGDSAMYLCASSLANQGNEKLFFGSGTQLSVL.

CDR3 loop: CSVRTGGSGELFF. As DNA, the CDR3 is TGCAGCGTTAGGACAGGGGGATCCGGGGAGCTGTTTTTT. The chain carries TRBV29-1 and TRBJ2-2; 10 bases are shared with TRBD1. From germline, CDR1 is SQVTM and CDR2 ANQGSEA. Germline trimming cut 5 bases from V and 6 bases from J; bases unmatched to any gene: 3. The CDR3 is 13 amino acids.

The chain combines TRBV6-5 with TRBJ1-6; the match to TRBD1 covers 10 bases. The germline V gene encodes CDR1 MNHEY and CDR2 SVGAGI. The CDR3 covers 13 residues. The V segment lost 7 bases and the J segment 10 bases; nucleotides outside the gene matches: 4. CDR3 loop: CASMMTGGSPLHF. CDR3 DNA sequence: TGTGCCAGCATGATGACAGGGGGCTCACCCCTCCACTTT.

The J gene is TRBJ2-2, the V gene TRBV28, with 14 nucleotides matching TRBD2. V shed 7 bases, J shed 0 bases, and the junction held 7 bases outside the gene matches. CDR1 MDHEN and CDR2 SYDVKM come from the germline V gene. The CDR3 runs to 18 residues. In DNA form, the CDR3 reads TGTGCCAGCACCGAGACTAGCGGGGGGGCCTCGAACACCGGGGAGCTGTTTTTT. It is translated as CASTETSGGASNTGELFF. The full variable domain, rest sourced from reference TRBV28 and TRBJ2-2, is DVKVTQSSRYLVKRTGEKVFLECVQDMDHENMFWYRQDPGLGLRLIYFSYDVKMKEKGDIPEGYSVSREKKERFSLILESASTNQTSMYLCASTETSGGASNTGELFFGEGSRLTVL.